These T cell receptor beta chains were read from a single sample in a study of Tregs in tolerant kidney transplant recipients. Measured with immunoSEQ multiplex PCR; TCRdb has only the in-frame clones, and not every one. The sample records around 74,000 clones, 98% being singletons. Sequences were derived from CD4+ T cells from blood, sampled before the transplant. Receptors were obtained from a human donor who received a combined kidney and bone marrow transplant. Each CDR3 is given with its conserved first and last residue. D genes are given only for firm matches. A clone size is listed for some rows: how often the clone was seen (once, few, many), or a class if it is expanded.

DNA | CDR3 | J | size | V | D
TGTGCCAGCAGTGACTCGGTCGGCAATGAGCAGTTCTTC | CASSDSVGNEQFF | TRBJ2-1 | . | TRBV6-4 | .
TGTGCCAGCAGCTCTTTTCGGGGGGACAGGGCAATCAATGAGCAGTTCTTC | CASSSFRGDRAINEQFF | TRBJ2-1 | . | TRBV5-5 | TRBD1
TGCAGCGTTCGCGGGCAGCTTGGCGAGCAGTACTTC | CSVRGQLGEQYF | TRBJ2-7 | . | TRBV29-1 | .
TGTGCCAGCACTACAGGGGGCAATCAGCCCCAGCATTTT | CASTTGGNQPQHF | TRBJ1-5 | . | TRBV6-1 | TRBD1
TGTGCCAGCTGCCTTGATCGGGACAGCAGCTCCTACGAGCAGTACTTC | CASCLDRDSSSYEQYF | TRBJ2-7 | . | TRBV2 | TRBD1
TGTGCCATCAGTGAAGCTAGCGGGAGTGGAGAGACCCAGTACTTC | CAISEASGSGETQYF | TRBJ2-5 | . | TRBV10-3 | TRBD2
TGCAGCGTAAGGGAGGGCGTAGACTCCGGGGAGCTGTTTTTT | CSVREGVDSGELFF | TRBJ2-2 | . | TRBV29-1 | TRBD2
TGTGCCAGCAGCCAGGACAGGTTTCGTGGCTACACCTTC | CASSQDRFRGYTF | TRBJ1-2 | . | TRBV7-3 | TRBD1
TGTGCCAGCTCACCCAATGGACAGGGGCGCAAGAAACTGTTTTTT | CASSPNGQGRKKLFF | TRBJ1-4 | once | TRBV18 | TRBD1
TGCGCCAGCAGCCTTCAGGGATCCTCTAGCACAGATACGCAGTATTTT | CASSLQGSSSTDTQYF | TRBJ2-3 | . | TRBV4-3 | .
TGTGCCAGCAGCAAACAGGGAAGTTTGAACATTCAGTACTTC | CASSKQGSLNIQYF | TRBJ2-4 | . | TRBV9 | .
TGTGCCAGCAGTTTCAGACAGATGTCTCTCTATGGCTACACCTTC | CASSFRQMSLYGYTF | TRBJ1-2 | . | TRBV27 | .
TGTGCCTGGAGTAAGGATAGCGGCACCGGGGAGCTGTTTTTT | CAWSKDSGTGELFF | TRBJ2-2 | . | TRBV30 | .
TGTGCCAGCTCACCGGGACAGGACCAATACGAGCAGTACTTC | CASSPGQDQYEQYF | TRBJ2-7 | . | TRBV18 | TRBD1
TGTGCCAGCAGTACCCGGGACAGGGGGCCTGAGCAGTACTTC | CASSTRDRGPEQYF | TRBJ2-7 | . | TRBV28 | TRBD1
TGTGCCAGCAGTTCGGACAGGTTAAATGAAAAACTGTTTTTT | CASSSDRLNEKLFF | TRBJ1-4 | . | TRBV7-9 | TRBD1
TGTGCCAGCAGCTCCGCACCAGCGGCCCCATACGAGCAGTACTTC | CASSSAPAAPYEQYF | TRBJ2-7 | . | TRBV7-3 | .
TGTGCCAGTGTTAGGGGCGAGCAGTACTTC | CASVRGEQYF | TRBJ2-7 | . | TRBV6-1 | .
TGTGCCAGCAGCGTGCTTAGCGGAGGGAACACCGGGGAGCTGTTTTTT | CASSVLSGGNTGELFF | TRBJ2-2 | . | TRBV9 | .
TGTGCCAGCAGCTCGGAGGGGGACAGGCAGCCCCAGCATTTT | CASSSEGDRQPQHF | TRBJ1-5 | . | TRBV7-9 | TRBD1
TGTGCCAGTAGTATACGGGACAGGACCCTAGGGGCTTTCTTT | CASSIRDRTLGAFF | TRBJ1-1 | . | TRBV19 | TRBD1
TGTGCCAGCAGGGATGGACAGGGTAATTCACCCCTCCACTTT | CASRDGQGNSPLHF | TRBJ1-6 | . | TRBV2 | TRBD1
TGTGCCAGCAGTTCCCCGGACAGGGGGGCGTGGGGCTACACCTTC | CASSSPDRGAWGYTF | TRBJ1-2 | . | TRBV27 | TRBD1
TGTGCCATTTGCCCCGCGGGGCCCTACGAGCAGTACTTC | CAICPAGPYEQYF | TRBJ2-7 | . | TRBV10-3 | .
TGTGCCAGCAGGCGGACAGGGGGCACCTACGAGCAGTACTTC | CASRRTGGTYEQYF | TRBJ2-7 | . | TRBV27 | TRBD1
TGTGCCAGTAGTCGAAACCGGGACAATGAGCAGTTCTTC | CASSRNRDNEQFF | TRBJ2-1 | . | TRBV19 | .
TGTGCCAGCAGCTCCGAGGTCATTCAGTACTTC | CASSSEVIQYF | TRBJ2-4 | . | TRBV11-3 | .
TGTGCCAGCAGGACCAGGGTCGGCACTGAAGCTTTCTTT | CASRTRVGTEAFF | TRBJ1-1 | . | TRBV27 | .
TGTGCCAGCAGGGGGGGGAACTGGGGAGCCCAATACGAGCAGTACTTC | CASRGGNWGAQYEQYF | TRBJ2-7 | . | TRBV25-1 | TRBD2
TGCGCCAGCAGCTATCAGACTATCTCCTACAATGAGCAGTTCTTC | CASSYQTISYNEQFF | TRBJ2-1 | . | TRBV5-1 | .
TGTGCCTGGAGAAGGACAGAACGGTACTATGGCTACACCTTC | CAWRRTERYYGYTF | TRBJ1-2 | . | TRBV30 | .
TGTGTCAGAAGCTCCGGGACTAGACGCACCGGGGAGCTGTTTTTT | CVRSSGTRRTGELFF | TRBJ2-2 | . | TRBV7-5 | .
TGTGCCAGCAGTTTGCCAGCGGGGATGGGGGAGACCCAGTACTTC | CASSLPAGMGETQYF | TRBJ2-5 | . | TRBV28 | TRBD2
TGTGCCAGCACGGACAGGTGGAACACTGAAGCTTTCTTT | CASTDRWNTEAFF | TRBJ1-1 | . | TRBV6-1 | TRBD1
TGTGCCAGCAGCCAGATAGTAGCGGGTTGGGGGACAGATACGCAGTATTTT | CASSQIVAGWGTDTQYF | TRBJ2-3 | . | TRBV4-2 | TRBD2
TGTGCCAGCAGTTGGACAGGGAATAATGAAAAACTGTTTTTT | CASSWTGNNEKLFF | TRBJ1-4 | . | TRBV27 | TRBD1
TGTGCCATCGGGCCAGGGGATTACTATGGCTACACCTTC | CAIGPGDYYGYTF | TRBJ1-2 | . | TRBV10-3 | .